The clone carrying this T cell receptor (beta chain) was counted ten times or more. This sample was taken from a study of T cells in Graves' hyperthyroidism and ophthalmopathy. About the research overall: Blood was drawn when the patient was first diagnosed and still untreated.

The CDR3 sequence is 18 residues long. Per the germline V gene, CDR1 is MGHRA and CDR2 is YSYEKL. V lost 5 bases and J lost 0; bases outside the gene matches: 13. The study left out patients who had uncontrolled infection, other autoimmune disease, pregnancy or lactation. The investigators amplified TCR beta CDR3 regions from RNA transcripts. Carried out on the TCR CDR3, a first-round RT-PCR used the HTBI primer set. TCRdb ran MiXCR on the multiplex PCR reads and lists one entry per CDR3 protein. The table includes 500,000 to 750,000 distinct CDR3 sequences, 15% to 19% detected once. V and J are TRBV4-1 and TRBJ2-1; 7 nucleotides align to TRBD1. Sequencing was carried out using blood. The TCR sequence derives from a woman younger than 45 with Graves' hyperthyroidism. The CDR3 nucleotides are TGCGCCAGCAGCTTAAGACAGGGCGACCTTAACTCCTACAATGAGCAGTTCTTC. Translation gives CASSLRQGDLNSYNEQFF.